This paragraph reports one TCR beta chain. Its specificity is unknown. Both 60 Vbeta primers and 13 Jbeta primers went into the PCR. Data came from immunoSEQ multiplex PCR; TCRdb stores just in-frame clones and leaves some out. The sample consists of about 200,000 clones, approximately 86% of them appearing once. This sample is part of a study of cytomegalovirus exposure and HLA in healthy donors. Overall study results and limits: V segments that were indistinguishable, TRBV6-2 and TRBV6-3 among them, were omitted from analysis. Equally common other TCR beta chains were less clonally expanded than HLA-associated ones, a later analysis found.

Per the germline V gene, CDR1 is SGHDT and CDR2 is YYEEEE. This CDR3 contains 15 residues. Germline trimming cut 4 bases from V and 6 bases from J; bases unmatched to any gene: 10. The TCR sequence derives from a woman younger than 45 in good health and CMV-seronegative. This chain joins TRBV5-6 and TRBJ2-1; 7 nucleotides line up with TRBD1. The sequenced sample was PBMCs. CDR3 bases: TGTGCCAGCAGCCAGCGACAGGGTGCACCCAATGAGCAGTTCTTC. Protein sequence: CASSQRQGAPNEQFF.